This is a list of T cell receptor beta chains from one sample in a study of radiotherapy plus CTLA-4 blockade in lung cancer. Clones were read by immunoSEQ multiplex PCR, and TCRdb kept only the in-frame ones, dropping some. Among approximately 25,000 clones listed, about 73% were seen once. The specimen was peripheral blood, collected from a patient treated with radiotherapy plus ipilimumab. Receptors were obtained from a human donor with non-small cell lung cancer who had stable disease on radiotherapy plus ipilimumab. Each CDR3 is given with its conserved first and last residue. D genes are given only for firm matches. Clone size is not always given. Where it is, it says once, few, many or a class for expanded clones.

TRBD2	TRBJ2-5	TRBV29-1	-	CSALGGFSETQYF	TGCAGCGCACTCGGGGGGTTTAGTGAGACCCAGTACTTC
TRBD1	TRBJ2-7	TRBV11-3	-	CASSLQGEREQYF	TGTGCCAGCAGCTTACAGGGGGAGAGGGAGCAGTACTTC
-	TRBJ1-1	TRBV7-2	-	CASSPKTGTEAFF	TGTGCCAGCAGCCCTAAAACAGGGACCGAAGCTTTCTTT
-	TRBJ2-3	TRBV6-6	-	CASSSTDTQYF	TGTGCCAGCAGTTCCACAGATACGCAGTATTTT
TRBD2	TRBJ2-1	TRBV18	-	CASSPGLAGVTEQFF	TGTGCCAGCTCACCGGGACTAGCGGGAGTCACTGAGCAGTTCTTC
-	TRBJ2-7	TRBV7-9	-	CASSRAAGVSYEQYF	TGTGCCAGCAGCCGAGCCGCGGGTGTTTCCTACGAGCAGTACTTC
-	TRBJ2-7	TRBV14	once	CASSQGFLADSYEQYF	TGTGCCAGCAGCCAAGGGTTCCTAGCAGATTCCTACGAGCAGTACTTC
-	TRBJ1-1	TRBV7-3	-	CASSARGWVAEAFF	TGTGCCAGCAGCGCCCGCGGGTGGGTAGCTGAAGCTTTCTTT
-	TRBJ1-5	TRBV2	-	CASSEGFSQPQHF	TGTGCCAGCAGCGAGGGGTTTTCTCAGCCCCAGCATTTT
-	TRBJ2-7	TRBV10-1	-	CASSEDVSGPYEQYF	TGCGCCAGCAGTGAGGATGTTAGCGGCCCCTACGAGCAGTACTTC
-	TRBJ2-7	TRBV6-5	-	CASRVSYEQYF	TGTGCCAGCAGGGTAAGCTACGAGCAGTACTTC
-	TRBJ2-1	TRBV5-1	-	CASSFGTLDNEQFF	TGCGCCAGCAGCTTCGGGACTTTAGACAATGAGCAGTTCTTC
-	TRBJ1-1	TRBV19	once	CASSIKVSYTEAFF	TGTGCCAGTAGTATCAAAGTTAGTTACACTGAAGCTTTCTTT
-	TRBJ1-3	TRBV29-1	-	CSVEEGGRNTIYF	TGCAGCGTTGAAGAGGGGGGCCGTAACACCATATATTTT
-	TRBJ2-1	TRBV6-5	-	CASSYSRGGFYNEQFF	TGTGCCAGCAGTTACTCGCGGGGCGGGTTTTACAATGAGCAGTTCTTC
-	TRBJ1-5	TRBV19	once	CASSTRIRQPQHF	TGTGCCAGTAGTACCCGGATCAGGCAGCCCCAGCATTTT
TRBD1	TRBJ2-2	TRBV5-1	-	CASSLDRGRTGELFF	TGCGCCAGCAGCTTGGACAGGGGGCGCACCGGGGAGCTGTTTTTT
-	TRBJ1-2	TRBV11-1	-	CASSPDVGARYGYTF	TGTGCCAGCAGCCCGGATGTTGGGGCCCGGTATGGCTACACCTTC
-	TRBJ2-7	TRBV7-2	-	CASSPEGTYEQYF	TGTGCCAGCAGCCCCGAGGGGACCTACGAGCAGTACTTC
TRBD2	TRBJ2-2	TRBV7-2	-	CASKTGRENTGELFF	TGTGCCAGCAAGACCGGGAGGGAGAACACCGGGGAGCTGTTTTTT
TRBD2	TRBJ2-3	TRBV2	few	CASTNTGLADVTSTDTQYF	TGTGCCAGCACCAATACTGGACTAGCGGACGTAACTAGCACAGATACGCAGTATTTT
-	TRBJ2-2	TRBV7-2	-	CASSPGQTNTGELFF	TGTGCCAGCAGCCCCGGACAGACGAACACCGGGGAGCTGTTTTTT
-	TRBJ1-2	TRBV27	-	CASSLSFGGGYGYTF	TGTGCCAGCAGTTTATCTTTCGGGGGAGGCTATGGCTACACCTTC
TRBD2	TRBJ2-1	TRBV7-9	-	CASSLVLAGMYNEQFF	TGTGCCAGCAGCTTAGTACTAGCGGGGATGTACAATGAGCAGTTCTTC
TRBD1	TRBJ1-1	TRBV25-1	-	CASSGRTGGLNTEAFF	TGTGCCAGCAGTGGACGGACAGGGGGGCTGAACACTGAAGCTTTCTTT
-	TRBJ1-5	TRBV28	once	CASSLTHSNQPQHF	TGTGCCAGCAGTTTAACCCATAGCAATCAGCCCCAGCATTTT
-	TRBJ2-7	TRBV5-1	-	CASSSGTSSYEQYF	TGCGCCAGCAGCTCCGGGACGAGCTCCTACGAGCAGTACTTC
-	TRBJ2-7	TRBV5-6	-	CASSLPGTYYEQYF	TGTGCCAGCAGCTTGCCCGGGACTTACTACGAGCAGTACTTC
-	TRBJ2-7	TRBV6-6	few	CASSEGGETYEQYF	TGTGCCAGCAGTGAGGGGGGGGAGACCTACGAGCAGTACTTC
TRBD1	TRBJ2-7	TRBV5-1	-	CASSIQGNEQYF	TGCGCCAGCAGCATACAGGGGAACGAGCAGTACTTC
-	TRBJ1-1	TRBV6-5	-	CASSYLAGENTEAFF	TGTGCCAGCAGTTACCTAGCAGGGGAAAACACTGAAGCTTTCTTT
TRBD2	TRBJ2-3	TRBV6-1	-	CASKGWGGDTDTQYF	TGTGCCAGCAAGGGGTGGGGGGGAGACACAGATACGCAGTATTTT
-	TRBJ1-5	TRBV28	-	CASSFHTNQPQHF	TGTGCCAGCAGTTTTCACACGAATCAGCCCCAGCATTTT
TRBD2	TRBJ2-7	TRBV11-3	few	CASSFGGGEQYF	TGTGCCAGCAGCTTCGGGGGGGGCGAGCAGTACTTC
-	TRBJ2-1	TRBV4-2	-	CASSQPSGWAKFF	TGTGCCAGCAGCCAACCAAGCGGATGGGCCAAGTTCTTC
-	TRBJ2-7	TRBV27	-	CASSRDGDSSTYEQYF	TGTGCCAGCAGTCGAGATGGAGACAGCTCGACCTACGAGCAGTACTTC
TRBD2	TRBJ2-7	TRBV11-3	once	CASSLKGLAGAYSYEQYF	TGTGCCAGCAGCTTAAAGGGACTAGCGGGGGCCTACTCCTACGAGCAGTACTTC